The entry below gives a single T cell receptor beta chain sequence along with its context. As processed by the authors: Reference gene primers were amplified, and this amplification served to estimate nucleated cell counts. Method: immunoSEQ multiplex PCR; TCRdb's copy keeps in-frame clones and lacks some. V and J calls and clone size are copied from that table; D and trimming were computed from the DNA. Among over 80,000 clones, more than 65% were seen once, and the ten largest hold roughly 18%. This entry is derived from a study of blood T cell repertoires in COVID-19. Study-level background: Researchers got acute and convalescent COVID-19 samples from the United States, Italy and Spain.

Between the trimmed V and J ends, which lost 5 bases and 9 bases, there was a span of 14 bases. The CDR3 covers 13 residues. The specimen sequenced was peripheral blood. The chain links TRBV12-3 or TRBV12-4 to TRBJ2-1; D possibly corresponds to TRBD1 (6 bases). The source is a woman aged 80 or older with active or convalescent COVID-19. The CDR3 DNA sequence: TGTGCCAGCAGTGAACTACAGGGTCTTGAGCAGTTCTTC. This gives the protein CASSELQGLEQFF.